The present TCR beta chain was sequenced within a study of T cells after yellow fever vaccination. MiXCR, run by TCRdb on the 5' RACE reads, gives a single entry per CDR3 protein. This table has 300,000 or so distinct CDR3 sequences, around 3.9% appearing once. V was trimmed by 7 bases and J by 7 bases, leaving 0 bases between them. Germline values: CDR1 SNHLY, CDR2 FYNNEI. This CDR3 has 8 amino acids. Study-level findings and limits: There was a small share of clonotypes that showed up in both the CD4 and CD8 compartments. Reappearance after the booster was seen for most primary-vaccination clones, at roughly 96% CD4 and around 88% CD8. A weaker secondary response peaked on day 5, the primary on day 15.

This clonotype was counted many times. Its antigen is unidentified. This receptor was taken from a man between 18 and 35 years old who received the YFV17D yellow fever vaccine. This chain links TRBV2 with TRBJ2-3; unclear D gene. The sequencing used PBMCs, collected 5 days after the yellow fever booster vaccination. In nucleotides, the CDR3 is TGTGCCAGCAATACGCAGTATTTT. Translated: CASNTQYF.